Listed below are T cell receptor beta chains from one sample, sequenced in a study of patients and donors after allogeneic stem cell transplantation. MiXCR, run by TCRdb on the RT-PCR reads, gives a single entry per CDR3 protein. The sample holds approximately 24,000 distinct CDR3 sequences, roughly two fifths seen once. Sequencing used blood, either unsorted or a sorted T cell fraction (not recorded which). All receptors derive from a human donor who was either an allogeneic HSCT recipient or a stem cell or donor lymphocyte infusion donor (not recorded which). It is not recorded whose cells these are; they may come from a transplant donor. CDR3s include the opening cysteine and the closing phenylalanine or tryptophan. A D gene is named only where the DNA matches it firmly. Not every row has a clone size; where given, it reads once, few, many or a size class.

TRBJ1-2 | TRBV5-1 | TRBD1 | . | TGCGCCAGCTCACGGACAGGGGAAAATGGCTACACCTTC | CASSRTGENGYTF
TRBJ2-7 | TRBV3-1 | . | few | TGTGCCAGCAGCCGGAACTACGAGCAGTACTTC | CASSRNYEQYF
TRBJ1-3 | TRBV25-1 | . | few | TGTGCCAGCAGTGGCCCCGGGCCCTTCTCTGGAAACACCATATATTTT | CASSGPGPFSGNTIYF
TRBJ1-1 | TRBV12-3/TRBV12-4 | . | few | TGTGCCAGCACCCAGACAGGCTCGAACACTGAAGCTTTCTTT | CASTQTGSNTEAFF
TRBJ1-5 | TRBV6-6 | . | . | TGTGCCAGCAACAACAAGAATCAGCCCCAGCATTTT | CASNNKNQPQHF
TRBJ2-7 | TRBV12-3/TRBV12-4 | TRBD1 | . | TGTGCCAGCAGAAAACCCGGGACAGGGGCCTACGAGCAGTACTTC | CASRKPGTGAYEQYF
TRBJ1-3 | TRBV27 | . | few | TGTGCCAGCAAAGGATCTGGAAACACCATATATTTT | CASKGSGNTIYF
TRBJ1-4 | TRBV5-1 | . | . | TGCGCCAGCAGCCCCGGGAGGGCAGGAGAAAAACTGTTTTTT | CASSPGRAGEKLFF
TRBJ2-1 | TRBV18 | . | . | TGTGCCAGCTCACCATTCGGGGGAGTGCACAATGAGCAGTTCTTC | CASSPFGGVHNEQFF
TRBJ2-7 | TRBV27 | . | many | TGTGCCAGCAGTCCCGCGGAGGCCTGTTCCTTCTACGAGCAGTACTTC | CASSPAEACSFYEQYF
TRBJ1-4 | TRBV5-6 | . | . | TGTGCCAGCAGCAAGCCGCACGGCGAAAAACTGTTTTTT | CASSKPHGEKLFF
TRBJ1-1 | TRBV29-1 | TRBD1 | few | TGCAGCGGGGGACAGGGAGGAACTGAAGCTTTCTTT | CSGGQGGTEAFF
TRBJ2-1 | TRBV4-2 | . | . | TGTGCCAGCAGCCAAGGCGGGACAGAATACAATGAGCAGTTCTTC | CASSQGGTEYNEQFF
TRBJ1-1 | TRBV20-1 | . | few | TGCAGTGCTTCCCGTGGGGGAGATGAAGCTTTCTTT | CSASRGGDEAFF
TRBJ2-3 | TRBV6-6 | TRBD2 | . | TGTGCCAGCAGTTATCGAACTAGCGGGGGAACTACTAGCACAGATACGCAGTATTTT | CASSYRTSGGTTSTDTQYF
TRBJ2-7 | TRBV15 | . | once | TGTGCCACCAGCCCCGGGACCTACCTTCTCGAGCAGTACTTC | CATSPGTYLLEQYF
TRBJ2-2 | TRBV11-2 | . | . | TGTGCCAGCAGCTTAGATCGGCGTACCGGGGAGCTGTTTTTT | CASSLDRRTGELFF
TRBJ1-4 | TRBV14 | . | few | TGTGCCAGCAGCCAAGGAGGGCTGTTGGTTGAAAAACTGTTTTTT | CASSQGGLLVEKLFF
TRBJ1-5 | TRBV5-1 | . | . | TGCGCCAGCAGCTCCGGACAGAATCAGCCCCAGCATTTT | CASSSGQNQPQHF
TRBJ2-5 | TRBV25-1 | TRBD1 | . | TGTGCCAAGACGGGACAGCCTCCGAGGGAGACCCAGTACTTC | CAKTGQPPRETQYF
TRBJ2-7 | TRBV18 | . | . | TGTGCCAGCTCACCACGGGCGGGATTAGTCTACGAGCAGTACTTC | CASSPRAGLVYEQYF
TRBJ1-1 | TRBV6-1 | . | . | TGTGCCAGCAGTAGACAGGCGCCGAACACTGAAGCTTTCTTT | CASSRQAPNTEAFF
TRBJ2-4 | TRBV20-1 | . | . | TGCAGTGCTAGAGATGGGCAGGGGTTGGACATTCAGTACTTC | CSARDGQGLDIQYF
TRBJ2-1 | TRBV3-1 | . | few | TGTGCCAGCAGCCAAAGAGGCCCTGTTGGCGATGAGCAGTTCTTC | CASSQRGPVGDEQFF
TRBJ1-1 | TRBV12-3/TRBV12-4 | TRBD1 | . | TGTGCCAGCAGCCTTGGACAGGGGACTGAAGCTTTCTTT | CASSLGQGTEAFF
TRBJ1-2 | TRBV11-2 | . | few | TGTGCCAGCAGCTTGACAGGCGAATTTAATGGCTACACCTTC | CASSLTGEFNGYTF
TRBJ2-7 | TRBV6-6 | TRBD2 | . | TGTGCCAGCAGTTACACTAGCGGGGGCTACGAGCAGTACTTC | CASSYTSGGYEQYF
TRBJ2-5 | TRBV10-3 | . | few | TGTGCCATCAGTGAGTCGGGGCGAGAGACCCAGTACTTC | CAISESGRETQYF
TRBJ2-7 | TRBV6-5 | . | . | TGTGCCAGCAGTTTCACCGGGAGCTCCTACGAGCAGTACTTC | CASSFTGSSYEQYF
TRBJ1-5 | TRBV12-3/TRBV12-4 | . | . | TGTGCCAGCAGTTTAGGGGGAGGGCCCCAGCATTTT | CASSLGGGPQHF
TRBJ1-4 | TRBV25-1 | . | . | TGTGCCAGCAGTGAACAAGGGGCACGGTCGATTGGTGATGAAAAACTGTTTTTT | CASSEQGARSIGDEKLFF
TRBJ1-5 | TRBV12-3/TRBV12-4 | . | many | TGTGCCAGCAGTTTAGGAGGAAGCAATCAGCCCCAGCATTTT | CASSLGGSNQPQHF
TRBJ2-2 | TRBV20-1 | TRBD2 | . | TGCAGTGCTAGGCGGGGCGGGAGGGAAACCGGGGAGCTGTTTTTT | CSARRGGRETGELFF
TRBJ1-1 | TRBV4-1 | TRBD1 | few | TGCGCCAGCAGCCAGGAGGGACAGCTTAACACTGAAGCTTTCTTT | CASSQEGQLNTEAFF
TRBJ1-1 | TRBV4-2 | . | . | TGTGCCAGCAGCCAAGTTAGGCCGACGAACACTGAAGCTTTCTTT | CASSQVRPTNTEAFF
TRBJ2-1 | TRBV12-3/TRBV12-4 | TRBD2 | . | TGTGCCAGCAGTTCGTGGACTAGCGGGGGGCCGGATGAGCAGTTCTTC | CASSSWTSGGPDEQFF